This T cell receptor beta chain comes out of a study of technical replicates of blood from several donors. The protocol was immunoSEQ multiplex PCR, while the TCRdb copy is restricted to in-frame clones and leaves out a portion. Here the sample spans approximately 97,000 clones, 85% to 95% being singletons. The length of the CDR3 is 15 residues. Trimming took 6 bases from V and 8 from J, leaving 20 bases between them. Germline V gene lookup returns CDR1 MRHNA and CDR2 SNTAGT. The rearrangement joins TRBV6-4 to TRBJ2-1, with a weak D call TRBD2 (5 bases). The sequence derives from a human donor in good health. Sequenced sample: T cells isolated from PBMCs. CDR3 in amino acids: CASSRDYTPGDEQFF. In nucleotides, the CDR3 is TGTGCCAGCAGCCGCGACTACACCCCCGGGGATGAGCAGTTCTTC.